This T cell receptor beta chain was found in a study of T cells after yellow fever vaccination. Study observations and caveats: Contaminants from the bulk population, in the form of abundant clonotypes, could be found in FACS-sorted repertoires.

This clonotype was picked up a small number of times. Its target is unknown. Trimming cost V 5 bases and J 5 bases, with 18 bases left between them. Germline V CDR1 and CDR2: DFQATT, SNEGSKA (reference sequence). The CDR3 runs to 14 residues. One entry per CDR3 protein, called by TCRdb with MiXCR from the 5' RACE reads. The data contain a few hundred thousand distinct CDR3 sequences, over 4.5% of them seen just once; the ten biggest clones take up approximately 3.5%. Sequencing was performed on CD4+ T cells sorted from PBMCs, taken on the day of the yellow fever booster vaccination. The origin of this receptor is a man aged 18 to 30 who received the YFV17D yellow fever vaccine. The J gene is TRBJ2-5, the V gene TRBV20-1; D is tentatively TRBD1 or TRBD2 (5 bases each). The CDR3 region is CSAGVPGKGETQYF. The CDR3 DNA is TGCAGTGCTGGGGTTCCGGGGAAGGGGGAGACCCAGTACTTC.